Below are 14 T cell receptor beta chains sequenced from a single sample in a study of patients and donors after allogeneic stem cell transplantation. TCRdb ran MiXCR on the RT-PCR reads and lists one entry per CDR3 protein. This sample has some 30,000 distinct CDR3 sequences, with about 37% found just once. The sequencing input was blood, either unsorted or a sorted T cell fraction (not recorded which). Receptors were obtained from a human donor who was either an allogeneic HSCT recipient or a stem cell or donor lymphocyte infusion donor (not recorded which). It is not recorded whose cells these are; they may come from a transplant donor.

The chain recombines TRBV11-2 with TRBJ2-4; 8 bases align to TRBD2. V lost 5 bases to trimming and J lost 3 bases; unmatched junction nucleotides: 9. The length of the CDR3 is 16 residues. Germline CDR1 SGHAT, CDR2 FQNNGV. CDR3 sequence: CASSPHSGAVKNIQYF. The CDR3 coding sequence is TGTGCCAGCAGCCCGCATAGCGGGGCCGTCAAAAACATTCAGTACTTC.

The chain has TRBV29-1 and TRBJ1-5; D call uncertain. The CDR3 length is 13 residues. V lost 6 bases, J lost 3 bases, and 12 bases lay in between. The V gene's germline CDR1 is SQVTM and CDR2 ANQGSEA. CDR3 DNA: TGCAGCGTAGGAGGGCAGCACAATCAGCCCCAGCATTTT. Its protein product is CSVGGQHNQPQHF.

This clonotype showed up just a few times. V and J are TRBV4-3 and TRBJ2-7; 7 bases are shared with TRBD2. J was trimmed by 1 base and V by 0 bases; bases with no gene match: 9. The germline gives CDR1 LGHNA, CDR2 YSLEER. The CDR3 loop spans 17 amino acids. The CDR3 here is CASSQDLGGSRSYEQYF. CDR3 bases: TGCGCCAGCAGCCAAGATTTGGGCGGGAGCCGATCCTACGAGCAGTACTTC.

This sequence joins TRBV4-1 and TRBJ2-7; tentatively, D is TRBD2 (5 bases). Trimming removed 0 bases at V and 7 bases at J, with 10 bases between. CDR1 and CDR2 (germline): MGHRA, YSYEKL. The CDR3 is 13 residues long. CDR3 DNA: TGCGCCAGCAGCCAAGAACTAGTTGGGGAGCAGTACGTC. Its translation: CASSQELVGEQYV.

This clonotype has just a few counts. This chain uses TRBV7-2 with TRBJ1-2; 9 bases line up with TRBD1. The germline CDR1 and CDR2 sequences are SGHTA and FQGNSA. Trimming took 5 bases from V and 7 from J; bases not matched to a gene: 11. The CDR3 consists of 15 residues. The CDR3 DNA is TGTGCCAGCAGCGGGACAGGGAAACCTTATTTTGGCTACACCTTC. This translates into CASSGTGKPYFGYTF.

The CDR3: CASSSRQISYGYTF. CDR3 sequence (DNA): TGTGCCAGCAGCTCCCGACAGATATCCTATGGCTACACCTTC. This chain uses TRBV7-2 with TRBJ1-2, with D perhaps TRBD1 (5 bases). CDR3 length: 14 residues. Trimming removed 4 bases from V and 4 bases from J, with 13 bases in between. Germline loops: CDR1 SGHTA, CDR2 FQGNSA.

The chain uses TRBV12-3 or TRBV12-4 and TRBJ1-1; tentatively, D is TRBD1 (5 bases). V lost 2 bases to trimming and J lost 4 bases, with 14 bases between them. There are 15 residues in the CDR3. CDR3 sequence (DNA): TGTGCCAGCAGTTTATACGTATCGGGGCTCACTGAAGCTTTCTTT. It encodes CASSLYVSGLTEAFF.

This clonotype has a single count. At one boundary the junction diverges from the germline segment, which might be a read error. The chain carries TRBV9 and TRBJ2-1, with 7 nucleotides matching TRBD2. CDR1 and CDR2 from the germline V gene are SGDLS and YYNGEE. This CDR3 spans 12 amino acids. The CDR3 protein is CASSVVRGLLSF. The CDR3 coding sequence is TGTGCCAGCAGCGTAGTAAGGGGACTACTTTCCTTC.

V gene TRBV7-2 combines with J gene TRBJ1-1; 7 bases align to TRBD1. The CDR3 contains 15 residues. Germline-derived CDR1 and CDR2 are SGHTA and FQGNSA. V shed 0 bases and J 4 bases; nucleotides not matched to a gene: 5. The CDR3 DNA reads TGTGCCAGCAGCTTAGCTGGGGCAGGGGGCACTGAAGCTTTCTTT. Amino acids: CASSLAGAGGTEAFF. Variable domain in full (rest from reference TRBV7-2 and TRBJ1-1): GAGVSQSPSNKVTEKGKDVELRCDPISGHTALYWYRQSLGQGLEFLIYFQGNSAPDKSGLPSDRFSAERTGGSVSTLTIQRTQQEDSAVYLCASSLAGAGGTEAFFGQGTRLTVV.

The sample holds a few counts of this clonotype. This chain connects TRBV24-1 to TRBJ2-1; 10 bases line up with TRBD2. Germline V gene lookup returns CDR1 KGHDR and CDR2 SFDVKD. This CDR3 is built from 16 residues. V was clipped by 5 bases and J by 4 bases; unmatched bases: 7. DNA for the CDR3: TGTGCCACCAGTGCACCCGGACTAGCGGCGTACAATGAGCAGTTCTTC. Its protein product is CATSAPGLAAYNEQFF.

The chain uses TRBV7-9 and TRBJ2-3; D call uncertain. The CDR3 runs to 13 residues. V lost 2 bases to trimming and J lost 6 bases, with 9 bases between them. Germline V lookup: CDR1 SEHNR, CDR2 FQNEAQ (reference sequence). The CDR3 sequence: CASSLRLQDTQYF. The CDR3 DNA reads TGTGCCAGCAGCTTAAGGCTTCAGGATACGCAGTATTTT.

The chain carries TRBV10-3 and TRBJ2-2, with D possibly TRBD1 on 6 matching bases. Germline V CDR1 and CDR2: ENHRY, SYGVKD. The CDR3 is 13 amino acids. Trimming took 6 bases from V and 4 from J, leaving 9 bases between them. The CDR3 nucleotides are TGTGCCATCAGCACCAGGGGCACCGGGGAGCTGTTTTTT. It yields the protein CAISTRGTGELFF.

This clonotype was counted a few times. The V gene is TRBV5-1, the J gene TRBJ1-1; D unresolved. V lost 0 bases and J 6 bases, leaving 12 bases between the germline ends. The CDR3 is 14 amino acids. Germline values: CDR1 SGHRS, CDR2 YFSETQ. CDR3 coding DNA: TGCGCCAGCAGCTTGGCGCAAGACCCAGCTGAAGCTTTCTTT. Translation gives CASSLAQDPAEAFF.

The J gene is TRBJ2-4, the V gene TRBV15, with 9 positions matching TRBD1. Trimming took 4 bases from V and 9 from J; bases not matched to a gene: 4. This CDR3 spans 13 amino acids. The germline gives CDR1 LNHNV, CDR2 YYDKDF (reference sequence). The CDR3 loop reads CATSKGQGGIQYF. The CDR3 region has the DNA TGTGCCACCAGCAAGGGACAGGGAGGCATTCAGTACTTC.